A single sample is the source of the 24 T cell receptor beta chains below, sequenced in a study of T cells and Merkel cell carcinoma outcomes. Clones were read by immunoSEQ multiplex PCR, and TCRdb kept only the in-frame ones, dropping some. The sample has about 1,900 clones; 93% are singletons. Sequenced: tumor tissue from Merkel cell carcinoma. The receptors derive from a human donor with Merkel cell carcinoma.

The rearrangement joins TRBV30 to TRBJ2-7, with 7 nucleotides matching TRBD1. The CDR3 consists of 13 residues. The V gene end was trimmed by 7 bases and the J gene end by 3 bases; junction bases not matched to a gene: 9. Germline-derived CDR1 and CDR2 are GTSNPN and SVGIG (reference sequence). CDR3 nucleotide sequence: TGTGCCTACACCGACAGGGTATACTACGAGCAGTACTTC. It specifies CAYTDRVYYEQYF.

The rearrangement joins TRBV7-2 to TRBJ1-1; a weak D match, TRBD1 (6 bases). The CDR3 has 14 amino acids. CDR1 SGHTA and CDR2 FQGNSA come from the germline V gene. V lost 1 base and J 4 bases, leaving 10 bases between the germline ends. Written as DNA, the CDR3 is TGTGCCAGCAGCTTAGGAGGGGGAACCACTGAAGCTTTCTTT. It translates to CASSLGGGTTEAFF.

This CDR3 reads CASSLARTSVETQYF. Written as DNA, the CDR3 is TGCGCCAGCAGCTTGGCTAGGACTAGCGTAGAGACCCAGTACTTC. The chain employs TRBV5-1 and TRBJ2-5; 9 positions match TRBD2. This CDR3 is built from 15 residues. V lost 0 bases, J lost 4 bases, and 4 bases stayed unmatched. Germline-derived CDR1 and CDR2 are SGHRS and YFSETQ.

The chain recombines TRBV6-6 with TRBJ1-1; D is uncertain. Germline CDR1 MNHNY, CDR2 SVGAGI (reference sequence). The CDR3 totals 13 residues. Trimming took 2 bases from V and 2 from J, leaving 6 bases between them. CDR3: CASSYSDNTEAFF. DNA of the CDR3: TGTGCCAGCAGTTACAGCGACAACACTGAAGCTTTCTTT.

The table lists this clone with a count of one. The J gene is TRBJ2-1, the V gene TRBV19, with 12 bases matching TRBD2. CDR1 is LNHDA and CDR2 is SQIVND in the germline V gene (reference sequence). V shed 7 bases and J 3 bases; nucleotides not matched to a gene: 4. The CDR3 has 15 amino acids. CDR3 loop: CASKVTSGSYNEQFF. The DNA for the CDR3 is TGTGCCAGTAAAGTGACTAGCGGGAGCTACAATGAGCAGTTCTTC.

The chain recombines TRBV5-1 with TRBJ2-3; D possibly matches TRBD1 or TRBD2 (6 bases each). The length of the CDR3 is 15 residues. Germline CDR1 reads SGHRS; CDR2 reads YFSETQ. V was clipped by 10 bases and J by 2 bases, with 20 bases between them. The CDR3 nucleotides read TGCGCCTCCCAACGAGGGGGGACAACCACAGATACGCAGTATTTT. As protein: CASQRGGTTTDTQYF.

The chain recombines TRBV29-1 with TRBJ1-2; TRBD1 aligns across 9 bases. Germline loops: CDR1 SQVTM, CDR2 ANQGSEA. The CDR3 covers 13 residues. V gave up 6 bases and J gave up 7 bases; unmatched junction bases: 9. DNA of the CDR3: TGCAGCGTGTGGGACAGGGTATTCGGTGGCTACACCTTC. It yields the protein CSVWDRVFGGYTF.

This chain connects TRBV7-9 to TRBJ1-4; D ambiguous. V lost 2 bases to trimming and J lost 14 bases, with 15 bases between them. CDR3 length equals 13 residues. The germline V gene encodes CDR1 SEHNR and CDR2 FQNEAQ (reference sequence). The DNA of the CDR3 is TGTGCCAGCAGCTTATACGGCGGCGACGTTCTGTTTTTT. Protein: CASSLYGGDVLFF.

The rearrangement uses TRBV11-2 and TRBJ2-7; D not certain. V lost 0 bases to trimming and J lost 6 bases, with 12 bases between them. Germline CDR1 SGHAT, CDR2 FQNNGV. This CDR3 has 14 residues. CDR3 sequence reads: CASSLDLYGGEQYF. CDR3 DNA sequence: TGTGCCAGCAGCTTAGATCTGTACGGCGGCGAGCAGTACTTC.

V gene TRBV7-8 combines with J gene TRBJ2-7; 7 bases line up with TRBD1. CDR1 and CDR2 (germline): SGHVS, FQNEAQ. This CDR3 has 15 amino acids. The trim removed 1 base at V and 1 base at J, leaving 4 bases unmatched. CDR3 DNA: TGTGCCAGCAGCTTAGAGGGACAGTCTTCCTACGAGCAGTACTTC. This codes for CASSLEGQSSYEQYF.

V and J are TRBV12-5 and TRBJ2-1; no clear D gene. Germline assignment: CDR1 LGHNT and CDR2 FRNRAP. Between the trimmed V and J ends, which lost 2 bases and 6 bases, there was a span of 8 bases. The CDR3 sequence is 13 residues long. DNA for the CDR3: TGTGCTAGTGGTTTGTCCGACGCCAATGAGCAGTTCTTC. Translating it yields CASGLSDANEQFF.

For the CDR3, the DNA is TGCAGCGTTGGCAGGGGGCGAGCCACTGAAGCTTTCTTT. Translation: CSVGRGRATEAFF. The V and J genes are TRBV29-1 and TRBJ1-1; 8 positions match TRBD1. Per the germline V gene, CDR1 is SQVTM and CDR2 is ANQGSEA. V trimming: 4 bases; J trimming: 4 bases; junction bases outside the gene matches: 5. CDR3 length equals 13 residues.

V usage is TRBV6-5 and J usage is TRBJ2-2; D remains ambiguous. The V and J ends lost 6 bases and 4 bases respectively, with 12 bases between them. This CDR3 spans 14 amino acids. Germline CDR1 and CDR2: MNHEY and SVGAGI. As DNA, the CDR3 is TGTGCCAGCAGAATCCAAGGTGGCACCGGGGAGCTGTTTTTT. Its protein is CASRIQGGTGELFF.

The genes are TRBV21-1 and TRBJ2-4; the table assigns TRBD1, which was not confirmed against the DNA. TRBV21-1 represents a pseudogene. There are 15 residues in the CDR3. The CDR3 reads CASSKGPDKVNIQYF. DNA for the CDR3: TGTGCTAGCAGCAAAGGCCCTGACAAGGTAAACATTCAGTACTTC.

The DNA of the CDR3 is TGTGCCATCAGTGGGAACAGGGGCTCGAACACTGAAGCTTTCTTT. It translates to CAISGNRGSNTEAFF. The rearrangement uses TRBV10-3 and TRBJ1-1; 7 nucleotides line up with TRBD1. From germline, CDR1 is ENHRY and CDR2 SYGVKD. The CDR3 loop spans 15 amino acids. V was clipped by 4 bases and J by 1 base; unmatched bases: 6.

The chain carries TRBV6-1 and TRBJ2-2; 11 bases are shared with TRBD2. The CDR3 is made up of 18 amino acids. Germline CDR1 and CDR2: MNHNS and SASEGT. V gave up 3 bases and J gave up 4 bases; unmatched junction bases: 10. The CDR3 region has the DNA TGTGCCAGCAGTGAGGACCAGAGACTAGCGGGGAGCACCGGGGAGCTGTTTTTT. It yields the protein CASSEDQRLAGSTGELFF.

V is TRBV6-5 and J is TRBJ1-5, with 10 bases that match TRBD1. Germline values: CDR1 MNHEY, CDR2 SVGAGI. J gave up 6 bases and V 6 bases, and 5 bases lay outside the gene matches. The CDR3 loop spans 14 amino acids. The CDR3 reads CASRRGQGLQPQHF. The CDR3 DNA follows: TGTGCCAGCAGACGGGGACAGGGGCTTCAGCCCCAGCATTTT.

DNA of the CDR3: TGTGCCAGCAGTCCGACTAGCGGGAGGGCCTCAGATACGCAGTATTTT. This encodes CASSPTSGRASDTQYF. The chain is built from TRBV7-6 and TRBJ2-3, with 14 bases that match TRBD2. With 6 bases clipped from V and 4 bases from J, the junction kept 6 bases outside the gene matches. Per the germline V gene, CDR1 is SGHVS and CDR2 is FNYEAQ. CDR3 length equals 16 residues. The full variable domain, with the rest looked up from reference TRBV7-6 and TRBJ2-3, is GAGVSQSPRYKVTKRGQDVALRCDPISGHVSLYWYRQALGQGPEFLTYFNYEAQQDKSGLPNDRFSAERPEGSISTLTIQRTEQRDSAMYRCASSPTSGRASDTQYFGPGTRLTVL.

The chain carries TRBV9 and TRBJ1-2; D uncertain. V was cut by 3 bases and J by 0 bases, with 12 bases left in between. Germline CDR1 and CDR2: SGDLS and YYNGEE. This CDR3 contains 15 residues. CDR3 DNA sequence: TGTGCCAGCAGCGAGGGCCTTGCAGCTAACTATGGCTACACCTTC. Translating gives CASSEGLAANYGYTF.

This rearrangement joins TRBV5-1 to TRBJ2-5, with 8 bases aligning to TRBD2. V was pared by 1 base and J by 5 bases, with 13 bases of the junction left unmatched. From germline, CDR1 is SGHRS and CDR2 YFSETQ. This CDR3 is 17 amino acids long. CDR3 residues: CASSLISGRTKGETQYF. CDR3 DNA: TGCGCCAGCAGCTTGATCAGCGGGAGAACGAAGGGGGAGACCCAGTACTTC.

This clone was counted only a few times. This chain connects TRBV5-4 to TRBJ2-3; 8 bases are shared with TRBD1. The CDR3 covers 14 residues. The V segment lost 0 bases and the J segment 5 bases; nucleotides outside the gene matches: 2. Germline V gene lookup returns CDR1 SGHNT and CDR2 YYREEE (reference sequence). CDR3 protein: CASSLGQGKDTQYF. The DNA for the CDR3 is TGTGCCAGCAGCTTGGGACAGGGGAAAGATACGCAGTATTTT.

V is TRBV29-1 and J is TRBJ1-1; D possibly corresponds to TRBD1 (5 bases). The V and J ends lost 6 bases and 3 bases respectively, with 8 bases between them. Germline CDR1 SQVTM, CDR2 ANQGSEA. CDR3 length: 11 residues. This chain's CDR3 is CSVWGDTEAFF. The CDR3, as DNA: TGCAGCGTCTGGGGGGACACTGAAGCTTTCTTT.

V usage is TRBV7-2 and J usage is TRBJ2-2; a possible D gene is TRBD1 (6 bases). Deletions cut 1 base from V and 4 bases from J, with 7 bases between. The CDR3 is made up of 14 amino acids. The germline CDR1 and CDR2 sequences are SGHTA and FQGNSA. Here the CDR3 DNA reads TGTGCCAGCAGCTTAGTAGGGGGCACCGGGGAGCTGTTTTTT. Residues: CASSLVGGTGELFF.

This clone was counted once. The CDR3 sequence is CASSPRQGSNQPQHF. The CDR3 DNA is TGTGCCAGCAGTCCCAGACAGGGCAGCAATCAGCCCCAGCATTTT. V gene TRBV2 combines with J gene TRBJ1-5; 7 bases map to TRBD1. The CDR3 sequence is 15 residues long. Trimming cost V 5 bases and J 1 base; bases outside gene matches: 5. From germline, CDR1 is SNHLY and CDR2 FYNNEI.